This TCR beta chain came from a study of blood T cell repertoires in COVID-19. For the study at large: From the United States, Italy and Spain came samples of acute and convalescent COVID-19. The analysed material was cDNA or gDNA that came from T cells, B-cell-depleted T cells, or PBMCs.

V was pared by 0 bases and J by 8 bases, with 15 bases between. The germline gives CDR1 SGHRS, CDR2 YFSETQ. This CDR3 region has 15 residues. As handled by the study authors: Scientists estimated how many nucleated cells there were by amplifying reference gene primers. The assay was immunoSEQ multiplex PCR, and TCRdb's table has in-frame clones only and misses some. The D gene and trimming were derived from the DNA, and the V and J assignments and clone size from that table. The sample shows some 70,000 clones, around 79% of them seen only once. The receptor comes from a man in his 60s with acute or convalescent COVID-19. Material for sequencing was peripheral blood. The J gene is TRBJ2-1, the V gene TRBV5-1, with D possibly TRBD1 on 6 matching bases. In DNA, the CDR3 is TGCGCCAGCAGCTTGGTACAGGGAGTAGGGTATGAGCAGTTCTTC. It encodes CASSLVQGVGYEQFF.